The text below deals with one T cell receptor beta chain. Which antigen it targets is not known. No per-base quality is available; no much larger clone lies one base away. Because repertoires were sampled repeatedly during chemoradiotherapy, clonal expansion in the tumor microenvironment could be followed. Based on the germline V gene, the CDR1 and CDR2 sequences are MDHEN and SYDVKM. Germline trimming amounts to 8 bases on V and 2 bases on J, with 6 as the count of junction bases outside the gene matches. The CDR3 runs 15 residues from the cysteine to the phenylalanine. Only the CDR3 part of the read is kept: 45 bases, read in frame from the first base. This entry is derived from a study of chemoradiotherapy in HPV16-positive cancers (dated by TCRdb to the early 2020s). Looking at the study overall: Functional T-cell assays on cells from a couple of HPV16-positive patients defined candidate HPV-specific T-cell clones and common TCR motifs. Next, the candidate HPV-specific TCRs and motifs were followed in TCR repertoires from under 95 patients with HPV-related cancers. The study asked whether T-cell immunity against the HPV oncoproteins E6 and E7 changes during chemoradiotherapy and whether it affects survival. Broad study findings and their caveats: Among HPV16-positive patients, expansion of HPV-responsive T cells during chemoradiotherapy was associated with better recurrence-free survival. Expansion of candidate HPV-specific clones and E7-related TCR motifs was observed in the tumor microenvironment during treatment, whereas no such expansion was observed for non-HPV-specific T cells. The functional definition of HPV-specific T cells came from only a couple of HPV16-positive patients, and the survival association was reported for HPV16-positive patients.

The receptor library was made with the immunoSEQ multiplex PCR assay. Sourced from immuneACCESS, this table was stored by TCRdb with only in-frame sequences that have V and J called. A share of the clones is absent; for the studies checked, an unresolved V gene accounts for under half, and the remainder has no known explanation. Counted in this sample were 25,000 to 35,000 clones; approximately 90% of them appeared once. The top ten hold about 20% of the sample. Recombination joined TRBV28 with TRBJ2-6; 7 central nucleotides agree with TRBD1. The specimen comprised blood, sampled from a patient who underwent chemoradiotherapy. The source is a human donor with HPV-associated anogenital cancer. The CDR3 reads as follows: CASGVQGPGANVLTF. The DNA sequence is as follows: TGTGCCAGCGGGGTACAGGGGCCTGGGGCCAACGTCCTGACTTTC.